This record concerns one TCR beta chain sequence. Its antigen is not identified. The data derive from a study of persistence of HIV-infected CD4 T cells. Anti-CD3/anti-CD28 beads served as a nonspecific positive control stimulus. Responding CD4+ T cells were sorted by upregulation of both CD40 ligand and CD69. A roughly 17-hour stimulation of CD8-depleted PBMCs used anti-CD28/CD49d costimulation, CD40-blocking antibody and enfuvirtide. This was the immunoSEQ version 4 assay in survey mode. Data came from immunoSEQ multiplex PCR; TCRdb stores just in-frame clones and leaves some out. The table has 35,000 to 50,000 clones, roughly 90% seen once. Study results and limitations: Within sorted populations, more oligoclonal TCRs accompanied more oligoclonal proviruses. CMV- and Gag-responding cells had lower TCRbeta richness than CD3/CD28-responding cells. Antigen-responding cells were enriched for degenerate expanded CDR3beta sequences.

The origin of this receptor is an adult man with HIV who was CMV-seropositive. Source: CD4+ T cells sorted from PBMCs after approximately 19-hour stimulation, taken from a patient who received antiretroviral therapy.

CDR3 nucleotides: TGCGCCAGCAGCTTGGGGACAGGTAGAGCTCGGGGCTACACCTTC. The encoded protein is CASSLGTGRARGYTF. The V call is TRBV5-1, the J call TRBJ1-2; TRBD1 matches 7 bases. V was pared by 0 bases and J by 8 bases, with 10 bases of the junction left unmatched. Germline CDR1 and CDR2: SGHRS and YFSETQ. The CDR3 is 15 residues long.